This T cell receptor (beta chain) was sequenced in a study of shared clonotypes between healthy human individuals. Study-wide findings and caveats: Researchers sampled only blood; tissue repertoires likely differ. Four donors held approximately 4.5% of naive CD4 clonotypes in common.

Authors' analysis steps: Junction-only sequences without quality scores came from ImmunoSEQ, so filtering differed. The assay was immunoSEQ multiplex PCR, and TCRdb's table has in-frame clones only and misses some. That table gives V, J and clone size, and the DNA gave D and trimming. The sample has hundreds of thousands of clones, about 95% seen once. For this clone: Its antigen is not identified.

Naive CD8 cells lacked CD45RO, underwent positive selection for CCR7 and left out terminally differentiated effector memory CD45RA+ cells. The donors, healthy adults who were HIV-negative, had experienced no recent acute infections or vaccinations. The material sequenced was naive CD8+ T cells sorted from blood. The receptor was derived from a woman between 25 and 40 years old in good health.

CDR3 bases: TGCGCCAGCAGTGATCGTACTAGCGGGAGTCATGAGCAGTTCTTC. Protein: CASSDRTSGSHEQFF. V and J are TRBV10-2 and TRBJ2-1; 11 bases match TRBD2. J was trimmed by 8 bases and V by 3 bases; bases with no gene match: 6. The V gene's germline CDR1 is WSHSY and CDR2 SAAADI. This CDR3 is 15 amino acids long.